The sequence of this T cell receptor (beta chain) was determined in a study of regulatory T cells in long-lasting Graves disease. Arm-PCR with iRepertoire HTBI primers amplified the CDR3 regions for these TCR beta libraries. TCRdb re-called the multiplex PCR reads with MiXCR, one entry per CDR3 protein. Of a few hundred thousand distinct CDR3 sequences in the sample, approximately 23% were seen once. Regarding time point: persistent/refractory GD, antithyroid drugs over 5 years with positive TRAb. PBMC RNA was the source of the TCR library. This clonotype was seen many times. The CDR3 is made up of 12 amino acids. The V and J ends lost 3 bases and 2 bases respectively, with 5 bases between them. CDR1 and CDR2 from the germline V gene are DFQATT and SNEGSKA (reference sequence).

This material consisted of peripheral blood mononuclear cells (PBMCs), taken when the disease was refractory, from a patient treated with antithyroid drugs. The J gene is TRBJ1-5, the V gene TRBV20-1; D not certain. The clonotype originates from a female donor with Graves disease. CDR3 sequence reads: CSASMGNQPQHF. CDR3 nucleotides: TGCAGTGCTAGTATGGGCAATCAGCCCCAGCATTTT.